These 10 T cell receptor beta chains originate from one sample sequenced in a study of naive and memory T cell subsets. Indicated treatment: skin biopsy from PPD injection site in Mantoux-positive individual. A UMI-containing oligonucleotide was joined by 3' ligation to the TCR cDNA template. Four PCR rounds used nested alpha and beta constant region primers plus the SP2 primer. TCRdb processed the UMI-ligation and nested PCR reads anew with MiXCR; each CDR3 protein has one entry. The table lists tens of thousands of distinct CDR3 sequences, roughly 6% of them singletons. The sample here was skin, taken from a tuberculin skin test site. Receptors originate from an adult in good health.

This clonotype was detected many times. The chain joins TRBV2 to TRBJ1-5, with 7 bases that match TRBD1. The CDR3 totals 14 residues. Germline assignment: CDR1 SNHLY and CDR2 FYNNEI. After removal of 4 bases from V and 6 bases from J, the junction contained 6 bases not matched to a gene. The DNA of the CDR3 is TGTGCCAGCAGTGGACAGGGACGCGGTCAGCCCCAGCATTTT. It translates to CASSGQGRGQPQHF.

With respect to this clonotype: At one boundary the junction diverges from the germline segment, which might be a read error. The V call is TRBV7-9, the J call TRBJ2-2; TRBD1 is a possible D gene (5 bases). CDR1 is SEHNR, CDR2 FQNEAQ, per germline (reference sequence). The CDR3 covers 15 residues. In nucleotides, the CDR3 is TGTGCCAGCAGATTAGACAGCTCGGCGACCGGGGAGCTGTTTTTT. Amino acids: CASRLDSSATGELFF. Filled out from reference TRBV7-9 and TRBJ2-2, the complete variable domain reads DTGVSQNPRHKITKRGQNVTFRCDPISEHNRLYWYRQTLGQGPEFLTYFQNEAQLEKSRLLSDRFSAERPKGSFSTLEIQRTEQGDSAMYLCASRLDSSATGELFFGEGSRLTVL.

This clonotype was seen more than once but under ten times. CDR3 loop: CASSLAALWEIGNTEAFF. DNA for the CDR3: TGTGCCAGCAGCTTAGCTGCCCTGTGGGAGATCGGGAACACTGAAGCTTTCTTT. V usage is TRBV7-2 and J usage is TRBJ1-1, with D uncertain. Deletions cut 0 bases from V and 1 base from J, with 18 bases between. Germline assignment: CDR1 SGHTA and CDR2 FQGNSA. The CDR3 extends over 18 amino acids.

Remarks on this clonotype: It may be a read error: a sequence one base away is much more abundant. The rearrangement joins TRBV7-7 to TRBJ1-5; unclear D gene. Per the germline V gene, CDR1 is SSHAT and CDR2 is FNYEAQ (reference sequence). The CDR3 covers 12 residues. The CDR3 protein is CASSLGRAPQHF. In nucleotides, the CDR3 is TGTGCTAGCAGCTTAGGAAGGGCGCCCCAGCATTTT.

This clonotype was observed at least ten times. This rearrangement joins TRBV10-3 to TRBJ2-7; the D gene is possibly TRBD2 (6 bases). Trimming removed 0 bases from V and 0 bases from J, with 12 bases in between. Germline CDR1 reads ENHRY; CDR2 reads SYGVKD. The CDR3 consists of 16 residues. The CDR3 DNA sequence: TGTGCCATCAGTGAGTCGTTGGGGGAGGCCTCCTACGAGCAGTACTTC. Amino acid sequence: CAISESLGEASYEQYF.

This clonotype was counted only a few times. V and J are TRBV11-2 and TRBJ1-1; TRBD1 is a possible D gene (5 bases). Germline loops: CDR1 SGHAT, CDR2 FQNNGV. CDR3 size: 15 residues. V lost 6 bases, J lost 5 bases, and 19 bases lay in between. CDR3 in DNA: TGTGCCAGCAGGGAGATTTTGGGGGTGGGGACTGAAGCTTTCTTT. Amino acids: CASREILGVGTEAFF.

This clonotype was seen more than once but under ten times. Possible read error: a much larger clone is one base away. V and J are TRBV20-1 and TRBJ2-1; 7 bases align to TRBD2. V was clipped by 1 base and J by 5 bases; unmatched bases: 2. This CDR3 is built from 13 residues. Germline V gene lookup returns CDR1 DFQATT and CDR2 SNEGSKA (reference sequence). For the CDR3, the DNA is TGCAGTGCTAGAGCAGCGGGAAACAATGAGCAGTTCTTC. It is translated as CSARAAGNNEQFF.

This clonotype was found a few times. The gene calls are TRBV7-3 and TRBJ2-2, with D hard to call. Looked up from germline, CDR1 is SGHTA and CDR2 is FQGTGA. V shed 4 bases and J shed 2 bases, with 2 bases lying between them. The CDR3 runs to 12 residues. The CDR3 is CASSSNTGELFF. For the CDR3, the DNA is TGTGCCAGCAGCTCCAACACCGGGGAGCTGTTTTTT.

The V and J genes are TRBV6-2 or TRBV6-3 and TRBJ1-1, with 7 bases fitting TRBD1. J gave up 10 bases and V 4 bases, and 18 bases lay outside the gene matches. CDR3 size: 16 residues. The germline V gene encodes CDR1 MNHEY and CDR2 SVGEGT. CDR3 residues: CASSSYSTGKGIGAFF. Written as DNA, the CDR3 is TGTGCCAGCAGTTCGTATTCGACAGGGAAAGGAATTGGAGCTTTCTTT.

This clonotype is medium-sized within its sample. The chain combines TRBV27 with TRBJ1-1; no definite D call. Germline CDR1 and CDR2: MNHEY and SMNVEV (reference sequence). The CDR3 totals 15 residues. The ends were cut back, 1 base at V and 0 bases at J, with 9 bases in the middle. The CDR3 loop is CASSLYARLNTEAFF. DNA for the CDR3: TGTGCCAGCAGTTTATACGCCAGATTGAACACTGAAGCTTTCTTT.